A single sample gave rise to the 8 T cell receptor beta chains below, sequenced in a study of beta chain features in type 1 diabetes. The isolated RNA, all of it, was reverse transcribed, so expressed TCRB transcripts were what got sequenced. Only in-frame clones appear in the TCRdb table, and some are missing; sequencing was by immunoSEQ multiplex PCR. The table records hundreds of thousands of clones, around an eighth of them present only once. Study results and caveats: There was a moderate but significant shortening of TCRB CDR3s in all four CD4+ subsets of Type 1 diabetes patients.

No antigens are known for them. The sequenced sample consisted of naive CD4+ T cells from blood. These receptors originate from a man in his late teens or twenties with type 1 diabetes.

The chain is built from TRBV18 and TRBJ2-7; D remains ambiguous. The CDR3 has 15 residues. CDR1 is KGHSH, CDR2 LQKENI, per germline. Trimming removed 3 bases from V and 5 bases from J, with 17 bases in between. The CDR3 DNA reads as TGTGCCAGCTCACCCCTTCAGGCTTTCTTCAACGAGCAGTACTTC. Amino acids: CASSPLQAFFNEQYF.

The CDR3 DNA reads TGTGCCAGCAGCTCCCATGCCCCCAGCGGAGAGGGCTACACCTTC. Protein product: CASSSHAPSGEGYTF. V and J are TRBV7-8 and TRBJ1-2; D unclear. The CDR3 contains 15 residues. CDR1 SGHVS and CDR2 FQNEAQ come from the germline V gene. Trimming removed 4 bases at V and 8 bases at J, with 20 bases between.

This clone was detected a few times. CDR3 DNA: TGTGCCAGCAGCCCCCTCCAGGGCCGGGAGACCCAGTACTTC. This translates into CASSPLQGRETQYF. V usage is TRBV6-5 and J usage is TRBJ2-5, with TRBD1 as a possible D gene (5 bases). The CDR3 loop spans 14 amino acids. Germline V CDR1 and CDR2: MNHEY, SVGAGI. Trimming shortened V by 6 bases and J by 5 bases, and 16 bases separated the two germline ends.

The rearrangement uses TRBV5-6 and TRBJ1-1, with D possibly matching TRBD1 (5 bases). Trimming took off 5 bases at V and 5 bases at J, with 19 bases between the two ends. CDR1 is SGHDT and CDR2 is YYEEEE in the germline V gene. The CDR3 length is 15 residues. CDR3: CASSWTWAIGTEAFF. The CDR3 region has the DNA TGTGCCAGCAGTTGGACATGGGCAATCGGAACTGAAGCTTTCTTT.

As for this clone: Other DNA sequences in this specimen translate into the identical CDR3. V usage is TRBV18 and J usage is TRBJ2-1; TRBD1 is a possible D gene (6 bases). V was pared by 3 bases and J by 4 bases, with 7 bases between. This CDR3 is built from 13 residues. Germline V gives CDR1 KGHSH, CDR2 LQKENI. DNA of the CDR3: TGTGCCAGCTCACCCAGGGGTTACAATGAGCAGTTCTTC. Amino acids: CASSPRGYNEQFF. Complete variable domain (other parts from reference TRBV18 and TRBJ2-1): NAGVMQNPRHLVRRRGQEARLRCSPMKGHSHVYWYRQLPEEGLKFMVYLQKENIIDESGMPKERFSAEFPKEGPSILRIQQVVRGDSAAYFCASSPRGYNEQFFGPGTRLTVL.

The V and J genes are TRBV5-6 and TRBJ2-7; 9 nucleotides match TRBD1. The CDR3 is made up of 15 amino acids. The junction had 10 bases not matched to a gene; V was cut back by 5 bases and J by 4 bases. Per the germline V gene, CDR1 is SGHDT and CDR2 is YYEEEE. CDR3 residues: CASRPLGGQGYEQYF. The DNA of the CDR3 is TGTGCCAGCAGACCCCTTGGGGGACAGGGTTACGAGCAGTACTTC.

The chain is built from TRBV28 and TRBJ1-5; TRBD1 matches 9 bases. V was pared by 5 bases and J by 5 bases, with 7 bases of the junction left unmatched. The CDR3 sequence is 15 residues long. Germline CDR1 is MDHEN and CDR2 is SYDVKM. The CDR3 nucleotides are TGTGCCAGCAGTCCAAGGGACAGGGTCCATCAGCCCCAGCATTTT. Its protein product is CASSPRDRVHQPQHF.

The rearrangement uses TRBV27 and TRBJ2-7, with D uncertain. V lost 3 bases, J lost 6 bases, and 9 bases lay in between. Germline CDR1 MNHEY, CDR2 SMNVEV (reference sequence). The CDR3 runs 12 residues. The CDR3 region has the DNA TGTGCCAGCAGTTTGGATAGGAGCGAGCAGTACTTC. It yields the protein CASSLDRSEQYF.